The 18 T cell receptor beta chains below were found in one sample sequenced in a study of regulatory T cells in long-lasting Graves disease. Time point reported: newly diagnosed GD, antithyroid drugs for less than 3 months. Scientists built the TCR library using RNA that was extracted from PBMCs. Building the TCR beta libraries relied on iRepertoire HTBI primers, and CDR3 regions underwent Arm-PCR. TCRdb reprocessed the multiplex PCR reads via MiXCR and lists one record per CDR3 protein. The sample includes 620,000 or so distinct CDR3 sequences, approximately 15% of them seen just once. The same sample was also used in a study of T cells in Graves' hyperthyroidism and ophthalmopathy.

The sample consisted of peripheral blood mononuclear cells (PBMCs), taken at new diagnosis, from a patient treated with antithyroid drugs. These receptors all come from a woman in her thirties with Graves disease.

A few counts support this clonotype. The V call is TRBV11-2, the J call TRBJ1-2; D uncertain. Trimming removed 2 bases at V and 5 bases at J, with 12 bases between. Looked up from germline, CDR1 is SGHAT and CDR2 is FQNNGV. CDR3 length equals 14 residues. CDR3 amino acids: CASSLSLLEYGYTF. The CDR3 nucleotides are TGTGCCAGCAGCTTAAGCCTTTTGGAGTATGGCTACACCTTC.

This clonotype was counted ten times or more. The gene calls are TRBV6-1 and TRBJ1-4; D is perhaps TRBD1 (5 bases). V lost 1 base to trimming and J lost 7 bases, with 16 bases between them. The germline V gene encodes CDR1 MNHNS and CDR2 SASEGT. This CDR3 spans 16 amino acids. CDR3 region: CASSEGSLQGSEKLFF. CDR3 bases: TGTGCCAGCAGTGAAGGAAGCCTGCAGGGAAGTGAAAAACTGTTTTTT.

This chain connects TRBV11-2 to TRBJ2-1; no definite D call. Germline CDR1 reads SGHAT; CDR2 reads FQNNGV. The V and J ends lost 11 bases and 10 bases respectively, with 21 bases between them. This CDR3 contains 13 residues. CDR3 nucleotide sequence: TGTGCCTGGAGTGTTTCCGGTTTCGGGGAGCAGTTCTTC. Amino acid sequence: CAWSVSGFGEQFF.

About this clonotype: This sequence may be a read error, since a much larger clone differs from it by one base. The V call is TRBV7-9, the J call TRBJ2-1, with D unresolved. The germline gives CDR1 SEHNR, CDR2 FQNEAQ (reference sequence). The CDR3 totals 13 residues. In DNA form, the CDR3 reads TGTGCCAGCAGCTTAGGGTTTATGAATGAGCAGCTCTTC. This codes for CASSLGFMNEQLF.

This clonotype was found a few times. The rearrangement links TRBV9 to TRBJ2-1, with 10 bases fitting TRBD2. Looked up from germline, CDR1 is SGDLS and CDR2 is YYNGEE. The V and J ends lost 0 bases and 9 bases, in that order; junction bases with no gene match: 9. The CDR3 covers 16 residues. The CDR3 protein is CASSVVAGGFQGEQFF. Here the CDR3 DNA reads TGTGCCAGCAGCGTAGTAGCGGGAGGATTCCAGGGTGAGCAGTTCTTC.

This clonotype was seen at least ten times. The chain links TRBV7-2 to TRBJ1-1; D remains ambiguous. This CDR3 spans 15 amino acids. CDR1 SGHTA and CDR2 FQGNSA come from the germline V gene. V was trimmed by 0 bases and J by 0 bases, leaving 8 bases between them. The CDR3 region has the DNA TGTGCCAGCAGCTTAGCTTTACGGTTGAACACTGAAGCTTTCTTT. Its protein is CASSLALRLNTEAFF.

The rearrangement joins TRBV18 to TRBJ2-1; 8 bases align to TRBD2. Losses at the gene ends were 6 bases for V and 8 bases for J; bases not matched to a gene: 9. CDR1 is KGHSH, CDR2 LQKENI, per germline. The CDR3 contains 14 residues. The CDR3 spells CASSGPAGEYEQFF. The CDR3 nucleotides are TGTGCCAGCTCCGGGCCAGCGGGAGAATATGAGCAGTTCTTC.

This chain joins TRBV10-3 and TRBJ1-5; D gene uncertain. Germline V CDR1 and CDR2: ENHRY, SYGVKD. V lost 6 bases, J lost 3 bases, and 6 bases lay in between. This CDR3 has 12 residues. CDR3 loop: CAISDINQPQHF. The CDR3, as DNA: TGTGCCATCAGCGACATCAATCAGCCCCAGCATTTT.

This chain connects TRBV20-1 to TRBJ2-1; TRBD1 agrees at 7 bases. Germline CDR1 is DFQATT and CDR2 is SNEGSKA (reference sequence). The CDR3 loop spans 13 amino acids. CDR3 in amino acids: CSSGQGQYNEQFF. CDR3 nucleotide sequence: TGCAGCTCGGGGCAGGGACAGTACAATGAGCAGTTCTTC.

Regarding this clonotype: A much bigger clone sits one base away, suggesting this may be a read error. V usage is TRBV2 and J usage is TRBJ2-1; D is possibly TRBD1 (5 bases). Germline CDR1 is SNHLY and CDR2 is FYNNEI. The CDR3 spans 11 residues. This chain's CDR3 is CATTGYNKQFF. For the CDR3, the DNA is TGTGCCACCACAGGTTACAATAAGCAGTTCTTC.

The CDR3 coding sequence is TGTGCCAGCAGCTACGACTCGACAGGGGGAAACACCATATATTTT. It encodes CASSYDSTGGNTIYF. The rearrangement joins TRBV7-8 to TRBJ1-3, with 7 bases matching TRBD1. This CDR3 has 15 amino acids. Germline trimming cut 4 bases from V and 4 bases from J; bases unmatched to any gene: 7. Per the germline V gene, CDR1 is SGHVS and CDR2 is FQNEAQ.

CDR3 region: CASSHGAAGELFF. The CDR3 bases are TGTGCCAGCAGCCATGGGGCCGCAGGGGAGCTGTTTTTT. This chain uses TRBV7-2 with TRBJ2-2; D perhaps matches TRBD1 (5 bases). Trimming cost V 5 bases and J 8 bases, with 12 bases left between them. This CDR3 region has 13 residues. Germline CDR1 reads SGHTA; CDR2 reads FQGNSA.

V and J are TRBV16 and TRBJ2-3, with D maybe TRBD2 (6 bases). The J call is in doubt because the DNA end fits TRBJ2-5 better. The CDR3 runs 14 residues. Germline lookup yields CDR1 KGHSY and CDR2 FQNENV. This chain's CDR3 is CASSPRWREETQYF. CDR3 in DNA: TGTGCCAGCAGCCCCCGTTGGAGGGAGGAGACCCAGTACTTC.

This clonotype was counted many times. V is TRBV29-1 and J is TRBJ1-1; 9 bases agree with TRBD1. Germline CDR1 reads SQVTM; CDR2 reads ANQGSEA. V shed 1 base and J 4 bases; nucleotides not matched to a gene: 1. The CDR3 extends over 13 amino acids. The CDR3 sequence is CSVEAQGATEAFF. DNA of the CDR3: TGCAGCGTTGAAGCACAGGGGGCCACTGAAGCTTTCTTT.

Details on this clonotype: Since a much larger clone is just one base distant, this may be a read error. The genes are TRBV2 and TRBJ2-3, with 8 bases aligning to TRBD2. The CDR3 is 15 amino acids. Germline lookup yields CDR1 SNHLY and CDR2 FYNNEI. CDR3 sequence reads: CANSLSGGTMSTQYF. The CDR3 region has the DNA TGTGCCAACAGTCTGAGCGGGGGAACCATGAGTACGCAGTATTTT.

The CDR3 DNA sequence: TGCAGTGCTGCGCCAAGGGGACGGGGGAACTATGGCTACACCTTC. This gives the protein CSAAPRGRGNYGYTF. V usage is TRBV20-1 and J usage is TRBJ1-2; D may be TRBD1 (5 bases). The CDR3 extends over 15 amino acids. The ends were cut back, 5 bases at V and 2 bases at J, with 18 bases in the middle. Germline-derived CDR1 and CDR2 are DFQATT and SNEGSKA (reference sequence).

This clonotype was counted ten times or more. The CDR3 DNA is TGTGCCAGCAGCCGGTGGCGGGGGGACGAGGGTGCCTATAATTCACCCCTCCACTTT. Translated, it gives CASSRWRGDEGAYNSPLHF. The chain combines TRBV27 with TRBJ1-6; maybe TRBD1 (5 bases). Trimming cost V 6 bases and J 2 bases, with 23 bases left between them. CDR1 MNHEY and CDR2 SMNVEV come from the germline V gene (reference sequence). The CDR3 spans 19 residues.

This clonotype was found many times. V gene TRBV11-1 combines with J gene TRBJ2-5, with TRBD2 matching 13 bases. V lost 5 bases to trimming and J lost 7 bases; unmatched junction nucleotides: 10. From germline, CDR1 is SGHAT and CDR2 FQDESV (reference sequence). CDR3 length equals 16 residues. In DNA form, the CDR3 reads TGTGCCAGCAGCCCCCGGACTAGCGGGAGCAAAGTGACCCAGTACTTC. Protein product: CASSPRTSGSKVTQYF.